The 8 T cell receptor beta chains given below trace back to one sample, sequenced in a study of molecular identifiers for immune sequencing clone quantification. TCRdb reprocessed the PCR reads with MiXCR, giving one entry per CDR3 protein. The sample includes more than 550,000 distinct CDR3 sequences, roughly 25% seen only once; the top ten take 0.6% to 0.9%. Sequencing was carried out using naive CD8+ T cells from blood, with Jurkat cell RNA spiked in. Documented subset: FACS-sorted CD8+CD4-CCR7+CD45RA+ naive T cells. These receptors all come from a human donor in good health. Some libraries in this study had Jurkat cell RNA spiked in.

This clonotype was detected many times. The genes are TRBV4-1 and TRBJ1-1; TRBD1 agrees at 7 bases. Germline V gene sequence: CDR1 MGHRA, CDR2 YSYEKL. V shed 4 bases and J 8 bases; nucleotides not matched to a gene: 7. This CDR3 region has 13 residues. In DNA, the CDR3 is TGCGCCAGCAGCCCTCTGGAGACAGGGGAAGCTTTCTTT. It is translated as CASSPLETGEAFF.

Turning to this clonotype: Because it lacks the conserved phenylalanine or tryptophan at the end, this CDR3 is likely a read error. The chain employs TRBV7-2 and TRBJ2-1, with TRBD2 matching over 11 bases. With V trimmed by 1 base and J by 6 bases, 2 bases remained unmatched. The CDR3 contains 15 residues. Looked up from germline, CDR1 is SGHTA and CDR2 is FQGNSA. For the CDR3, the DNA is TGTGCCAGCAGCTTAGTTAGCGGGGGGGCCAATGAGCAGTTCCTC. Its protein is CASSLVSGGANEQFL.

Worth noting for this clonotype: This sequence may be a read error, since a much larger clone differs from it by one base. The V and J genes are TRBV6-5 and TRBJ1-1; D is perhaps TRBD1 (6 bases). Trimming removed 5 bases at V and 10 bases at J, with 17 bases between. This CDR3 is 13 amino acids long. Germline V lookup: CDR1 MNHEY, CDR2 SVGAGI. The CDR3 coding sequence is TGTGCCAGCAGTCGTACAGGGAGCGCTGGAGCTTTCTTT. The encoded protein is CASSRTGSAGAFF.

Ten or more counts support this clonotype. The V call is TRBV24-1, the J call TRBJ1-5; D is unresolved. The CDR3 is made up of 13 amino acids. The V end was cut by 3 bases, the J end by 4 bases, with 6 bases between. Germline CDR1 is KGHDR and CDR2 is SFDVKD. CDR3 protein: CATSDEDNQPQHF. CDR3 sequence (DNA): TGTGCCACCAGTGATGAGGATAATCAGCCCCAGCATTTT.

As regards this clonotype: At one end the junction does not follow the germline gene, possibly because of a read error. J is TRBJ1-1 and V is TRBV19; perhaps TRBD1 as D (5 bases). CDR1 and CDR2 (germline): LNHDA, SQIVND (reference sequence). The CDR3 loop spans 14 amino acids. The CDR3 nucleotides are TGTACCAGTAGCCCAGGGATATCTCACACTGAAGCTTTCTTT. Translating it yields CTSSPGISHTEAFF.

At least ten counts were recorded for this clonotype. The V gene is TRBV5-4, the J gene TRBJ1-1, with 7 bases matching TRBD1. The germline V gene encodes CDR1 SGHNT and CDR2 YYREEE (reference sequence). The CDR3 has 13 amino acids. After removal of 4 bases from V and 6 bases from J, the junction contained 6 bases not matched to a gene. CDR3: CASSGTAGSEAFF. In DNA form, the CDR3 reads TGTGCCAGCAGCGGGACAGCCGGCTCTGAAGCTTTCTTT.

The rearrangement links TRBV20-1 to TRBJ2-7, with a possible D match to TRBD1 (6 bases). The CDR3 totals 13 residues. V gave up 6 bases and J gave up 3 bases, with 15 bases separating them. The V gene's germline CDR1 is DFQATT and CDR2 SNEGSKA (reference sequence). For the CDR3, the DNA is TGCAGTGCCATACCCCCAGGGGACTACGAGCAGTACTTC. This translates into CSAIPPGDYEQYF.

In its sample, this clonotype was seen many times. The chain combines TRBV27 with TRBJ2-6, with D hard to call. Germline V gene lookup returns CDR1 MNHEY and CDR2 SMNVEV (reference sequence). Trimming removed 6 bases at V and 1 base at J, with 7 bases between. The length of the CDR3 is 14 residues. The CDR3 spells CASSPGSGANVLTF. The CDR3 DNA follows: TGTGCCAGCAGCCCCGGTTCTGGGGCCAACGTCCTGACTTTC.